Included here is one TCR beta chain sequence, with context. This receptor's antigen is unknown. Base qualities are not at hand, and no much larger clone is one base apart. This sample is drawn from a study of T cell changes during pregnancy in multiple sclerosis (dated by TCRdb to about 2019). General notes on the study: The study looked at changes in the T cell repertoire across pregnancy in women with multiple sclerosis.

The cysteine opens and the phenylalanine closes a CDR3 of 15 amino acids. CDR3 DNA only is kept here, 45 bases in frame from base 1. The germline V gene (reference sequence) specifies LNHDA as CDR1 and SQIVND as CDR2. The junction shows trimming of 3 bases on V and 5 bases on J, and the gene matches do not reach 7 bases of it. The method behind the library was the immunoSEQ multiplex PCR assay. The table was pulled from immuneACCESS by TCRdb, which kept in-frame rearrangements only. Such tables lose some clones; where checked, under half of the loss comes from unresolved V genes, and the rest has no known cause. For this sample the table gives roughly 40,000 clones, of which about nine tenths were detected only once. The ten most abundant clones make up more than 0.55% of the sample.

Sequencing used CD4+ T cells from peripheral blood mononuclear cells, obtained in the first trimester of pregnancy. The chain is assembled from TRBV19 and TRBJ1-5, with 7 central nucleotides matching TRBD1. The receptor was derived from a female donor with multiple sclerosis, enrolled in a pregnancy study. The DNA reads as follows: TGTGCCAGTAGTATGGTACAGGGGACTTATCAGCCCCAGCATTTT. This translates into CASSMVQGTYQPQHF.